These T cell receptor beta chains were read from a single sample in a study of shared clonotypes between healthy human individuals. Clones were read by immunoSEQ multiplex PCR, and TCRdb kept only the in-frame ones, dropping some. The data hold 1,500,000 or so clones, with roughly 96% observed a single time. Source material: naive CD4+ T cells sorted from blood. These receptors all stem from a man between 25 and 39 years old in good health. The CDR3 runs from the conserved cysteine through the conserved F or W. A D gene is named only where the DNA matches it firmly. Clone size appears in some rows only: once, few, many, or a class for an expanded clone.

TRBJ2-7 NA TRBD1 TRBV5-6 CASSPGTAMEQYF TGTGCCAGCAGCCCCGGGACAGCGATGGAGCAGTACTTC
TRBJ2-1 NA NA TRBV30 CAWRVSPAYNEQFF TGTGCCTGGAGGGTTTCCCCGGCCTACAATGAGCAGTTCTTC
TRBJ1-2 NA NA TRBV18 CASSPRMQGALRNYGYTF TGTGCCAGCTCACCACGGATGCAGGGAGCCCTCCGGAACTATGGCTACACCTTC
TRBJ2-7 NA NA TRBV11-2 CASSFVGGGYEQYF TGTGCCAGCAGCTTCGTCGGAGGAGGCTACGAGCAGTACTTC
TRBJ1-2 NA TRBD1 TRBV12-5 CASGLAGRGLTNYGYTF TGTGCTAGTGGTTTGGCGGGCAGGGGGCTGACTAACTATGGCTACACCTTC
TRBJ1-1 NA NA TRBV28 CASSPTPPVVAEAFF TGTGCCAGCAGTCCAACTCCCCCAGTAGTGGCTGAAGCTTTCTTT
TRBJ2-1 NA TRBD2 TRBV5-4 CASSLGGLAGVQFF TGTGCCAGCAGCTTGGGGGGGCTAGCGGGAGTACAGTTCTTC
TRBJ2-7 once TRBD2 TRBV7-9 CASSSLAGGSYEQYF TGTGCCAGCAGCTCGCTAGCGGGAGGTTCCTACGAGCAGTACTTC
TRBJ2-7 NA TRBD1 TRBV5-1 CASSPTGAYRGEQYF TGCGCCAGCAGCCCAACAGGGGCCTATCGGGGCGAGCAGTACTTC
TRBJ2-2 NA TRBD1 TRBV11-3 CASSGTDTNTGELFF TGTGCCAGCAGCGGGACAGATACGAACACCGGGGAGCTGTTTTTT
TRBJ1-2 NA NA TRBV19 CASTAGDYGYTF TGTGCCAGTACGGCAGGGGACTATGGCTACACCTTC
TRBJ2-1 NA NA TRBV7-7 CASSLSSELNEQFF TGTGCTAGCAGCTTATCATCGGAGCTCAATGAGCAGTTCTTC